One and the same sample provided the 8 T cell receptor beta chains below, sequenced in a study of beta chain features in type 1 diabetes. The sequenced template was cDNA made from the entire isolated RNA. TCRdb keeps only in-frame clones here, not all; method: immunoSEQ multiplex PCR. The data show 150,000 or so clones, just over 9% seen once. The sequenced sample was central memory CD4+ T cells from blood. These receptor sequences come from a man younger than 35 in good health.

This clone showed up just a few times. The CDR3 protein is CASSLALRSGVAFF. CDR3 nucleotides: TGTGCCAGCAGCTTAGCGCTGAGAAGCGGCGTAGCTTTCTTT. The J gene is TRBJ1-1, the V gene TRBV7-9; D unclear. V shed 0 bases and J shed 10 bases, with 15 bases lying between them. The CDR3 contains 14 residues. CDR1 SEHNR and CDR2 FQNEAQ come from the germline V gene (reference sequence).

This clone has more than one count but fewer than ten. The chain uses TRBV4-2 and TRBJ1-6, with no clear D. The CDR3 runs 15 residues. V gave up 5 bases and J gave up 9 bases, with 17 bases separating them. Germline V gives CDR1 LGHNA, CDR2 YNFKEQ. CDR3 in amino acids: CASSLFPGIGSPLHF. CDR3 DNA sequence: TGTGCCAGCAGCTTGTTTCCGGGAATTGGTTCACCCCTCCACTTT.

In nucleotides, the CDR3 is TGTGCCAGCAGCGACCGCACAGGGAGGGGTCGACAAGAGACCCAGTACTTC. This encodes CASSDRTGRGRQETQYF. The chain couples TRBV5-6 to TRBJ2-5; D is perhaps TRBD2 (7 bases). Germline V CDR1 and CDR2: SGHDT, YYEEEE. V was cut by 4 bases and J by 2 bases, with 21 bases left in between. This CDR3 contains 17 residues.

V usage is TRBV11-2 and J usage is TRBJ2-3, with 10 bases aligning to TRBD2. Germline values: CDR1 SGHAT, CDR2 FQNNGV. The CDR3 totals 16 residues. V shed 1 base and J 1 base; nucleotides not matched to a gene: 2. The DNA for the CDR3 is TGTGCCAGCAGCTTAGCCCTAGCGGGGGGCACAGATACGCAGTATTTT. It specifies CASSLALAGGTDTQYF.

This clone was observed a single time. The chain employs TRBV6-1 and TRBJ2-7; 9 nucleotides line up with TRBD2. Unmatched junction bases numbered 4, after V lost 10 bases and J lost 0 bases. In germline, CDR1 is MNHNS, CDR2 SASEGT. The length of the CDR3 is 13 residues. The CDR3 DNA sequence: TGTGCCACCTGGACTAGCGCCTCCTACGAGCAGTACTTC. Protein product: CATWTSASYEQYF.

The sample holds a few counts of this clone. The chain joins TRBV10-3 to TRBJ2-5; 9 bases line up with TRBD1. The CDR3 is made up of 14 amino acids. V shed 5 bases, J shed 4 bases, and the junction held 5 bases outside the gene matches. Germline V gene data show CDR1 as ENHRY and CDR2 as SYGVKD. CDR3 DNA: TGTGCCATCAGTACGGGACAGGGAGGAGAGACCCAGTACTTC. This sequence encodes CAISTGQGGETQYF.

Points on this clone: This specimen includes other DNA sequences encoding the same CDR3. CDR3 residues: CASSLGGGGNTIYF. CDR3 DNA: TGTGCCAGCAGCTTAGGGGGCGGTGGAAACACCATATATTTT. V and J are TRBV7-2 and TRBJ1-3; D is possibly TRBD1 (5 bases). CDR1 and CDR2 from the germline V gene are SGHTA and FQGNSA. The CDR3 consists of 14 residues. Trimming stripped 1 base from V and 3 bases from J, with 7 bases between.

The CDR3 loop reads CASSSAGGRRNEQFF. As DNA, the CDR3 is TGTGCCAGCTCGTCAGCGGGGGGGCGAAGGAATGAGCAGTTCTTC. V and J are TRBV6-6 and TRBJ2-1; 10 bases align to TRBD2. V was clipped by 8 bases and J by 7 bases; unmatched bases: 11. Germline values: CDR1 MNHNY, CDR2 SVGAGI (reference sequence). This CDR3 has 15 residues.